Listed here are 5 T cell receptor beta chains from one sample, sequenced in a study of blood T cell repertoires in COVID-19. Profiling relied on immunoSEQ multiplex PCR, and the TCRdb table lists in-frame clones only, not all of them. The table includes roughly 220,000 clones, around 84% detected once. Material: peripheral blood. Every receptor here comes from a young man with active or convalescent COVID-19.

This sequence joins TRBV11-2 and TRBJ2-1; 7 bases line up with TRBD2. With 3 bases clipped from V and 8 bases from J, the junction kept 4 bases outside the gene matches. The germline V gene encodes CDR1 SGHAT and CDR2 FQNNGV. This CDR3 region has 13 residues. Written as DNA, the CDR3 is TGTGCCAGCAGCTTGTCAGCGGGGCATGAGCAGTTCTTC. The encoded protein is CASSLSAGHEQFF.

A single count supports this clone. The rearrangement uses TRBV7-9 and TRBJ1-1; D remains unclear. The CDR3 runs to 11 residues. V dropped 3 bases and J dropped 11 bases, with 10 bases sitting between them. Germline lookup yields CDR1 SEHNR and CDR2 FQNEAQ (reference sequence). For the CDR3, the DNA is TGTGCCAGCAGCTTCCGGGGTGGGGCTTTCTTT. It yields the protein CASSFRGGAFF.

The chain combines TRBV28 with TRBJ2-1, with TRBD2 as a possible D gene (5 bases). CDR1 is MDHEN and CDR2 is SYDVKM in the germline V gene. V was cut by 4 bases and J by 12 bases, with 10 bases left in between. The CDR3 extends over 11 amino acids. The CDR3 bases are TGTGCCAGCAGTTGGACGGGGAGGCAGTTCTTC. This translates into CASSWTGRQFF.

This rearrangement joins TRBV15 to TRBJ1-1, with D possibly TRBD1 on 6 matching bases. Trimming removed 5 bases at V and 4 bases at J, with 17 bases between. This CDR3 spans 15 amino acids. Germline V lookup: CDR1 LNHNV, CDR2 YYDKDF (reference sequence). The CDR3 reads CATSYYRGGLTEAFF. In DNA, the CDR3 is TGTGCCACCAGCTACTATAGGGGGGGCCTCACTGAAGCTTTCTTT.

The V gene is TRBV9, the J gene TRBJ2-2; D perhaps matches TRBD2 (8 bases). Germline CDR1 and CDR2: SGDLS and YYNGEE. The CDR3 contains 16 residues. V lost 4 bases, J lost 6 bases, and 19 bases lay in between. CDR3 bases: TGTGCCAGCAGCCCGAGGGGGCGGGAGGAGTCCGGGGAGCTGTTTTTT. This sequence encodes CASSPRGREESGELFF.